This entry describes one TCR beta chain. This entry comes from a study of T cells in Graves' hyperthyroidism and ophthalmopathy. TCR beta CDR3 sequences were amplified from RNA transcripts. HTBI primers were used for first-round RT-PCR of the TCR CDR3. Via MiXCR, TCRdb re-called the multiplex PCR reads, giving one row per CDR3 protein. The sample carries around 440,000 distinct CDR3 sequences, 15% to 18% recorded once. V shed 6 bases and J 4 bases; nucleotides not matched to a gene: 16. The germline CDR1 and CDR2 sequences are DFQATT and SNEGSKA (reference sequence). The CDR3 has 17 amino acids. This chain links TRBV20-1 with TRBJ2-7; 12 bases fit TRBD2. This sequence was found in a woman between 18 and 29 years old with Graves' hyperthyroidism. Material: blood. The CDR3 DNA reads TGCAGTGCCCCCGGGGCTAGCGGGAGGGGTCTGGAATACGAGCAGTACTTC. Residues: CSAPGASGRGLEYEQYF.